This paragraph reports one TCR beta chain. These data are taken from a study of blood T cell repertoires in COVID-19. Study-wide background: The study drew acute and convalescent COVID-19 samples from the United States, Italy and Spain.

The data were produced by immunoSEQ multiplex PCR, yet TCRdb's version contains in-frame clones alone and is incomplete. The sample lists over 200,000 clones, around nine tenths occurring once. CDR3 length equals 16 residues. The germline gives CDR1 SGHVS, CDR2 FQNEAQ. V was clipped by 5 bases and J by 5 bases; unmatched bases: 6. This receptor was identified in a man aged 35-49 years who had recovered from COVID-19. The material sequenced was peripheral blood. The gene calls are TRBV7-8 and TRBJ2-5; 15 bases are a match to TRBD2. Here the CDR3 DNA reads TGTGCCAGCAGCGCATCCGGGACTAGCGGGGGGGAGACCCAGTACTTC. As protein: CASSASGTSGGETQYF.